What follows are 20 T cell receptor beta chains derived from one specimen sequenced in a study of blood T cell repertoires in COVID-19. TCRdb keeps only in-frame clones here, not all; method: immunoSEQ multiplex PCR. The sample has 120,000 to 150,000 clones; 79% are singletons. The sample was peripheral blood. These receptors were taken from a man aged 50 or older with active or convalescent COVID-19.

The V and J genes are TRBV7-6 and TRBJ2-7; 12 nucleotides agree with TRBD2. Trimming took 4 bases from V and 5 from J; bases not matched to a gene: 12. Germline V gene sequence: CDR1 SGHVS, CDR2 FNYEAQ. The length of the CDR3 is 17 residues. The CDR3 loop reads CASSSTGGRLAGDEQYF. CDR3 DNA sequence: TGTGCCAGCAGCTCAACCGGGGGCCGACTAGCGGGAGACGAGCAGTACTTC.

J is TRBJ2-5 and V is TRBV9; perhaps TRBD2 as D (6 bases). The CDR3 has 16 amino acids. Trimming pared 3 bases from V and 2 bases from J, leaving 17 bases between. Looked up from germline, CDR1 is SGDLS and CDR2 is YYNGEE. Here the CDR3 DNA reads TGTGCCAGCAGCGCTGTATCCGGGACTCAACAAGAGACCCAGTACTTC. Amino acid sequence: CASSAVSGTQQETQYF.

The chain uses TRBV4-2 and TRBJ2-7; 11 bases map to TRBD2. This CDR3 region has 16 residues. Germline V CDR1 and CDR2: LGHNA, YNFKEQ. V trimming: 1 base; J trimming: 7 bases; junction bases outside the gene matches: 9. The CDR3 coding sequence is TGTGCCAGCAGCCAAGTAGCGGGAGGGCCTCAGAGAGAGCAGTACTTC. Translated: CASSQVAGGPQREQYF.

The chain uses TRBV7-6 and TRBJ1-2; 8 bases are shared with TRBD1. Trimming removed 1 base from V and 4 bases from J; junction bases left unmatched: 14. The CDR3 has 18 residues. CDR1 and CDR2 from the germline V gene are SGHVS and FNYEAQ. The CDR3 region has the DNA TGTGCCAGCAGCTTAGGGCCCCCGACAGGGGCTGATGTCTATGGCTACACCTTC. The encoded protein is CASSLGPPTGADVYGYTF.

The chain employs TRBV7-9 and TRBJ2-1, with D possibly TRBD1 on 6 matching bases. With 7 bases removed from V and 7 bases from J, the gap between germline ends came to 20 bases. Germline CDR1 SEHNR, CDR2 FQNEAQ (reference sequence). CDR3 length: 15 residues. The CDR3 coding sequence is TGTGCCAGCACCCTTAGGGGTCTGGGGGCTAATGAGCAGTTCTTC. It specifies CASTLRGLGANEQFF.

DNA for the CDR3: TGTGCCTGTGGGGGACAGGGGGTCACTGAAGCTTTCTTT. Its translation is CACGGQGVTEAFF. V and J are TRBV12-3 or TRBV12-4 and TRBJ1-1; 11 bases fit TRBD1. CDR3 length equals 13 residues. With V trimmed by 11 bases and J by 4 bases, 6 bases remained unmatched.

The chain is built from TRBV19 and TRBJ2-7, with 8 bases fitting TRBD1. The germline V gene has CDR1 LNHDA and CDR2 SQIVND (reference sequence). Trimming cost V 9 bases and J 1 base; bases outside gene matches: 14. This CDR3 comprises 16 residues. This CDR3 is CASDRGSGTGSYEQYF. In nucleotides, the CDR3 is TGTGCCAGCGACAGGGGATCCGGGACTGGGTCCTACGAGCAGTACTTC.

The chain combines TRBV28 with TRBJ2-7, with D hard to call. The germline V gene encodes CDR1 MDHEN and CDR2 SYDVKM. V was clipped by 5 bases and J by 0 bases, with 8 bases between them. This CDR3 has 13 amino acids. As DNA, the CDR3 is TGTGCCAGCAGTCTAAGGAGCTCCTACGAGCAGTACTTC. Translation gives CASSLRSSYEQYF. The full variable domain, rest sourced from reference TRBV28 and TRBJ2-7, is DVKVTQSSRYLVKRTGEKVFLECVQDMDHENMFWYRQDPGLGLRLIYFSYDVKMKEKGDIPEGYSVSREKKERFSLILESASTNQTSMYLCASSLRSSYEQYFGPGTRLTVT.

This rearrangement joins TRBV28 to TRBJ1-5; tentatively, D is TRBD1 (6 bases). CDR1 is MDHEN, CDR2 SYDVKM, per germline. Deletions cut 7 bases from V and 1 base from J, with 14 bases between. The CDR3 spans 15 residues. CDR3 DNA sequence: TGTGCCAGCACCCGACCAGGGGAGAGCAATCAGCCCCAGCATTTT. Protein product: CASTRPGESNQPQHF.

The chain couples TRBV5-6 to TRBJ2-5; D is ambiguous. The CDR3 spans 13 residues. V lost 1 base and J lost 1, with 5 bases in between. Germline V lookup: CDR1 SGHDT, CDR2 YYEEEE. CDR3 nucleotides: TGTGCCAGCAGCTTGTTCAGCCAAGAGACCCAGTACTTC. The encoded protein is CASSLFSQETQYF.

V and J are TRBV29-1 and TRBJ2-3, with TRBD2 matching over 13 bases. The ends lost 7 bases at V and 4 bases at J; junction bases unmatched: 5. CDR3 length: 14 amino acids. Germline V gives CDR1 SQVTM, CDR2 ANQGSEA. The DNA of the CDR3 is TGCAGCGGTATGACTAGCGGGAGGTCAGATACGCAGTATTTT. This sequence encodes CSGMTSGRSDTQYF.

The rearrangement joins TRBV5-4 to TRBJ2-5; D may be TRBD1 (7 bases). Germline lookup yields CDR1 SGHNT and CDR2 YYREEE (reference sequence). The CDR3 sequence is 15 residues long. With 4 bases removed from V and 5 bases from J, the gap between germline ends came to 18 bases. The CDR3 is CASSRAQGGRETQYF. The CDR3 coding sequence is TGTGCCAGCAGCCGAGCTCAGGGGGGTAGGGAGACCCAGTACTTC.

V is TRBV4-2 and J is TRBJ1-3, with D maybe TRBD1 (6 bases). The V gene lost 1 base and the J gene lost 2 bases, with 12 bases spanning the gap. This CDR3 has 16 amino acids. CDR1 LGHNA and CDR2 YNFKEQ come from the germline V gene. The CDR3 DNA follows: TGTGCCAGCAGCCAAGGAGAGGGGGGGACTGGAAACACCATATATTTT. Translated, it gives CASSQGEGGTGNTIYF.

The chain couples TRBV5-5 to TRBJ2-5, with unresolved D. The germline V gene has CDR1 SGHKS and CDR2 YYEKEE (reference sequence). Trimming shortened V by 0 bases and J by 5 bases, and 5 bases separated the two germline ends. The CDR3 runs 12 residues. The CDR3, as DNA: TGTGCCAGCAGCTTGGTTGGCGAGACCCAGTACTTC. This translates into CASSLVGETQYF.

This chain uses TRBV7-9 with TRBJ2-3, with 7 bases identical to TRBD1. CDR1 and CDR2 (germline): SEHNR, FQNEAQ (reference sequence). With V trimmed by 5 bases and J by 0 bases, 5 bases remained unmatched. CDR3 length: 15 residues. The CDR3 DNA is TGTGCCAGCAGCCGAGACAGGGAGAGCACAGATACGCAGTATTTT. It translates to CASSRDRESTDTQYF.

The genes are TRBV27 and TRBJ1-6; D uncertain. CDR1 MNHEY and CDR2 SMNVEV come from the germline V gene (reference sequence). The CDR3 is 14 amino acids. Trimming took off 5 bases at V and 6 bases at J, with 11 bases between the two ends. CDR3 nucleotides: TGTGCCAGCAGTCCACGGGGATCTAATTCACCCCTCCACTTT. It codes for CASSPRGSNSPLHF.

This clone was recorded a few times. This chain uses TRBV24-1 with TRBJ1-5; 7 nucleotides agree with TRBD1. Germline CDR1 is KGHDR and CDR2 is SFDVKD. Trimming cost V 7 bases and J 5 bases; bases outside gene matches: 7. The CDR3 sequence is 14 residues long. CDR3 bases: TGTGCCACCAGGGGGGACAGTTTATATCAGCCCCAGCATTTT. This gives the protein CATRGDSLYQPQHF.

The chain joins TRBV9 to TRBJ2-1; D is perhaps TRBD2 (6 bases). The CDR3 contains 12 residues. The germline CDR1 and CDR2 sequences are SGDLS and YYNGEE. The V and J ends lost 10 bases and 8 bases respectively, with 16 bases between them. This CDR3 reads CAPGLPFDEQFF. CDR3 bases: TGTGCCCCCGGACTACCCTTCGATGAGCAGTTCTTC.

The chain combines TRBV27 with TRBJ1-1; the D is unclear. The CDR3 is made up of 15 amino acids. CDR1 and CDR2 (germline): MNHEY, SMNVEV (reference sequence). The V and J ends lost 5 bases and 1 base respectively, with 14 bases between them. The CDR3 loop reads CASSTGRWGNTEAFF. The CDR3 DNA reads as TGTGCCAGCAGTACGGGAAGATGGGGGAACACTGAAGCTTTCTTT.

The chain is built from TRBV30 and TRBJ2-7, with D perhaps being TRBD1 or TRBD2 (5 bases each). Germline V lookup: CDR1 GTSNPN, CDR2 SVGIG (reference sequence). This CDR3 has 10 amino acids. V was pared by 8 bases and J by 7 bases, with 12 bases between. CDR3 DNA: TGTGCCGGGGGAGACTGGGAGCAGTACTTC. Amino acid sequence: CAGGDWEQYF.